This T cell receptor (beta chain) was found in a study of CD8 T cells in Susac syndrome (dated by TCRdb to the late 2010s). For the wider study: The study used repertoire sequencing to test whether antigen drove CD8+ T cell activation and differentiation in Susac syndrome. The clonality of the CD8+ T cell repertoire was compared across over 9 healthy donors, roughly 14 Susac syndrome patients and around 15 multiple sclerosis patients. The paper's findings and limits, for the study overall: The number of individuals in the TCR sequencing and HLA analysis was acknowledged as relatively small.

CDR1 and CDR2 are drawn from the germline V gene: SGHAT, FQNNGV. The CDR3 spans 16 residues, from the cysteine through the phenylalanine. The DNA shown is the 48-base CDR3, in frame from base 1. Germline trimming amounts to 2 bases on V and 4 bases on J, with 8 as the count of junction bases outside the gene matches. Peripheral blood CD8+ and CD4+ T cells from healthy donors, Susac syndrome patients and multiple sclerosis patients were profiled using high-throughput TCR beta sequencing. The healthy donors served as controls matched for age and sex. Bulk CD8+ and CD4+ T cells were purified by magnetic negative isolation, while CD8+ TEMRA cells were enriched using FACS. Blood was collected in EDTA tubes and processed within 24 hours, with PBMCs isolated through density gradient centrifugation. PBMCs intended for TCR sequencing were cryopreserved in liquid nitrogen and thawed later in a water bath at 37 degrees C. The sorted or isolated CD4+, CD8+ and CD8+ TEMRA cells reached a purity of at least 90%.

RNA was extracted using the RNeasy kit, and roughly 0.5 to 1 microgram was reverse transcribed with random hexamers. The immunoSEQ multiplex PCR assay, covering 54 Vbeta and 13 Jbeta segments, was used to amplify TCR beta CDR3 regions. Bias from PCR amplification was corrected by using a synthetic template baseline for primer optimization and for computational correction. As for the original processing: Reads were annotated to V, D and J genes according to IMGT and were analyzed with immunoSEQ Analyzer, with only productive sequences retained. To calculate clonality, Shannon entropy was normalized by log2 of the number of productive unique sequences and then subtracted from one. Public and private clones were assessed among the 100 most prevalent clones of each patient and control. Susac-specific clones were defined as absent from healthy and MS cohorts, 800 to 1,200 published viral clones and other ImmuneACCESS disease sequences. The public reads were reprocessed in TCRdb via fastp at Q25 and MiXCR, keeping in-frame beta chains. Rows are unified per CDR3 protein, each entry keeping the most common DNA and genes. The V and J calls here are based on TCRdb, not the publication. Counted in this sample were about 47,000 distinct CDR3 sequences; around 93% of them appeared once. Together, the top ten hold roughly 0.4% of the sample.

Only one count was recorded for this clonotype. Its antigen has not been determined. Base qualities are not provided; no much larger clone lies one nucleotide away. Weak support is all one read offers. The sample comprised CD8+ T cells from PBMCs. This receptor was taken from a human donor in good health. The receptor chain draws on TRBV11-2 and TRBJ2-5, and TRBD1 aligns with 9 junction nucleotides. The DNA sequence reads TGTGCCAGCAGCTTAATGAGGACAGGGGTTTTAGAGACCCAGTACTTC. It is translated as CASSLMRTGVLETQYF. With the portions outside the CDR3 filled from the reference TRBV11-2 and TRBJ2-5 genes, the complete variable region becomes EAGVAQSPRYKIIEKRQSVAFWCNPISGHATLYWYQQILGQGPKLLIQFQNNGVVDDSQLPKDRFSAERLKGVDSTLKIQPAKLEDSAVYLCASSLMRTGVLETQYFGPGTRLLVL.